This T cell receptor (beta chain) was profiled in a study of CD8 T cells in ankylosing spondylitis. One entry per CDR3 protein, called by TCRdb with MiXCR from the 5' RACE reads. The repertoire holds some 240,000 distinct CDR3 sequences, with around 9.2% as singletons. CDR1 and CDR2 (germline): ENHRY, SYGVKD. The CDR3 covers 14 residues. The ends were cut back, 6 bases at V and 6 bases at J, with 17 bases in the middle. Sequenced: blood, either unsorted or a sorted T cell fraction (not recorded which). The V gene is TRBV10-3, the J gene TRBJ1-1, with a tentative D call TRBD1 (6 bases). The source of this sequence is a male donor with ankylosing spondylitis or in good health (not recorded which). CDR3 DNA: TGTGCCATCAGGGACCAGACAGGCTCCGCTGAAGCTTTCTTT. It is translated as CAIRDQTGSAEAFF.